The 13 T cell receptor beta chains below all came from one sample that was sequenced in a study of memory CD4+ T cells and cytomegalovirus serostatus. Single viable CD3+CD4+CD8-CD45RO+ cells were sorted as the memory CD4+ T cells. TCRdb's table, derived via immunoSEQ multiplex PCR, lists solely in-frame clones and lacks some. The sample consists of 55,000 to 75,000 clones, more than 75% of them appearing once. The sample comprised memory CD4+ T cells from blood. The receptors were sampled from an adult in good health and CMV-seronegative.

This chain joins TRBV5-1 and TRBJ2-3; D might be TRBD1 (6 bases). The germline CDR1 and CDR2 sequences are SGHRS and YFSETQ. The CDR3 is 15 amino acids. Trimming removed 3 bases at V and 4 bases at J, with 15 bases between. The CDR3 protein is CASSSAGDIADTQYF. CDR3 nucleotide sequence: TGCGCCAGCAGCTCCGCAGGGGACATCGCAGATACGCAGTATTTT.

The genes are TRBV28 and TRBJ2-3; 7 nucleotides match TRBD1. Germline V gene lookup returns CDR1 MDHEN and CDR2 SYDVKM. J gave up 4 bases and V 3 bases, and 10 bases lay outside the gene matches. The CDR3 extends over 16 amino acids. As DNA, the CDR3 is TGTGCCAGCAGTTTGTTAGACAGGGAATTTTCAGATACGCAGTATTTT. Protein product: CASSLLDREFSDTQYF.

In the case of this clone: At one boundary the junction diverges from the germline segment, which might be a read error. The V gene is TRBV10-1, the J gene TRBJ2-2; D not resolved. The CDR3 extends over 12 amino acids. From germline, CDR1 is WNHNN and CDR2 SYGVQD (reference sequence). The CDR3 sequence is CASCDEPGELFF. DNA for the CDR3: TGCGCCAGCTGTGATGAACCGGGGGAGCTGTTTTTT.

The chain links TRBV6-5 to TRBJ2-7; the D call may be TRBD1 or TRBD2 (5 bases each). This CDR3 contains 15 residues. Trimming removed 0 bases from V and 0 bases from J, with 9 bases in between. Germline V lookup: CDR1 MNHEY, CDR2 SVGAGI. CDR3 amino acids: CASSYSAGGSYEQYF. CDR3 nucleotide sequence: TGTGCCAGCAGTTACTCGGCTGGGGGCTCCTACGAGCAGTACTTC.

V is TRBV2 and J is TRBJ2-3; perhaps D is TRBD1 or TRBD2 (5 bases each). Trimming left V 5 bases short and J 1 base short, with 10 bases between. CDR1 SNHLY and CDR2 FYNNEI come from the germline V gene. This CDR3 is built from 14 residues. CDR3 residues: CASSPWDRTDTQYF. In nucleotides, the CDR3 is TGTGCCAGCAGTCCCTGGGACCGCACAGATACGCAGTATTTT.

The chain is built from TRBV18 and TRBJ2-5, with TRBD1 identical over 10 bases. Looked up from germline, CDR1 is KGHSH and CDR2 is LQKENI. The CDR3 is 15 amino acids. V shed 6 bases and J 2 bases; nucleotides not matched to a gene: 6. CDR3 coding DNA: TGTGCCAGCTCGAGAGGGACAGGGGCACAAGAGACCCAGTACTTC. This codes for CASSRGTGAQETQYF.

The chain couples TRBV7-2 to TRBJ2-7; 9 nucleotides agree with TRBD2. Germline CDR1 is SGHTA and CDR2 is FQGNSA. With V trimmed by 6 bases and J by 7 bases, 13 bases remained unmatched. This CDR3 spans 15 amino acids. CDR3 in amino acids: CASSQLYSGGREQYF. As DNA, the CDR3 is TGTGCCAGCAGTCAATTGTATAGCGGGGGTAGAGAGCAGTACTTC.

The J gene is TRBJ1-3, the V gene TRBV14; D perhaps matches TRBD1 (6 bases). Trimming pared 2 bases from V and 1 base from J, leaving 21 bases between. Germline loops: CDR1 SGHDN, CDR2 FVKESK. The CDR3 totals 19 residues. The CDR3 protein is CASSQTARGRGLSGNTIYF. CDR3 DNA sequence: TGTGCCAGCAGCCAAACGGCCCGGGGCAGGGGTCTTTCTGGAAACACCATATATTTT. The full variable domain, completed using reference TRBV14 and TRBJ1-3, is EAGVTQFPSHSVIEKGQTVTLRCDPISGHDNLYWYRRVMGKEIKFLLHFVKESKQDESGMPNNRFLAERTGGTYSTLKVQPAELEDSGVYFCASSQTARGRGLSGNTIYFGEGSWLTVV.

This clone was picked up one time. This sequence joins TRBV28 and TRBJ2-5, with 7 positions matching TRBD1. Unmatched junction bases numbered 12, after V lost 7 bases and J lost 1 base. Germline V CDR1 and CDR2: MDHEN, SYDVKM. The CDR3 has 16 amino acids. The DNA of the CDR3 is TGTGCCAGCACCACGACAGGGCCCCCCACCCAAGAGACCCAGTACTTC. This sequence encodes CASTTTGPPTQETQYF.

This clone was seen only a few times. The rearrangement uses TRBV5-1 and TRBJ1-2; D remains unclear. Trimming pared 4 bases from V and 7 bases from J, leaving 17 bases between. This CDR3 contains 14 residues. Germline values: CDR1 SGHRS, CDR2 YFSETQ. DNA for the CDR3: TGCGCCAGCAGCCCTACGGGAGGGTCGGGTGGCTACACCTTC. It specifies CASSPTGGSGGYTF.

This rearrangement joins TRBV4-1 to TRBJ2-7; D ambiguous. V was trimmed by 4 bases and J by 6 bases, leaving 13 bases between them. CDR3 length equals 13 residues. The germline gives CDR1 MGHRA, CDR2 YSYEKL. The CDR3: CASSLTLSGEQYF. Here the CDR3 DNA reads TGCGCCAGCAGCCTGACACTATCTGGCGAGCAGTACTTC.

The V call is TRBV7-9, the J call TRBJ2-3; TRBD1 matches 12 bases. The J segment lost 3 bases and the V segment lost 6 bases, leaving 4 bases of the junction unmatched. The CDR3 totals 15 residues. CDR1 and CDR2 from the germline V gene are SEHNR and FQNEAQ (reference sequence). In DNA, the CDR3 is TGTGCCAGCAGGTCGGGACAGGGGGCTACAGATACGCAGTATTTT. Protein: CASRSGQGATDTQYF.

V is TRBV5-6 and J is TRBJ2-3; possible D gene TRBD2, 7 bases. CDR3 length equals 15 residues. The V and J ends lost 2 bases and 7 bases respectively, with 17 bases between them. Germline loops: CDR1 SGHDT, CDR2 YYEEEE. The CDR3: CASSFRRGGRYTQYF. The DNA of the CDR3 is TGTGCCAGCAGCTTCCGTAGGGGGGGGAGATATACGCAGTATTTT.